The clone carrying this TCR beta chain was seen many times. This entry comes from a study of T cell repertoires in cytomegalovirus infection. The CDR3 is made up of 14 amino acids. The V gene lost 3 bases and the J gene lost 3 bases, with 11 bases spanning the gap. TCRdb passed the reads through MiXCR, listing each CDR3 protein once. The sample includes approximately 140,000 distinct CDR3 sequences, roughly 8.2% seen only once; the top ten take around 10%. The sequencing sample was made of PBMCs. This TCR was sampled from a human donor in good health (CMV status not recorded). Some clones in this sample may be carry-over from other donors' samples. The rearrangement links TRBV12-3 or TRBV12-4 to TRBJ1-1; possibly TRBD1 for D (5 bases). The CDR3 here is CASSLGQAYTEAFF. The DNA of the CDR3 is TGTGCCAGCAGTTTGGGGCAGGCCTACACTGAAGCTTTCTTT.